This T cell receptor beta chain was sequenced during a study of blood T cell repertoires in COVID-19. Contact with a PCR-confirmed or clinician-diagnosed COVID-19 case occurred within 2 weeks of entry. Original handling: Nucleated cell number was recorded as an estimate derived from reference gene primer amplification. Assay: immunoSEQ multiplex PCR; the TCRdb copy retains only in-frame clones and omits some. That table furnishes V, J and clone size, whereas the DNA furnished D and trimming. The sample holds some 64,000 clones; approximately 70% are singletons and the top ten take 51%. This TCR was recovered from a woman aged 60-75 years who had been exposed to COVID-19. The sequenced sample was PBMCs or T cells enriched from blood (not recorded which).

The CDR3 DNA reads as TGCGCCAGCAGCCTTCAAGAGGTCACAGGGTCGGAAACCTACGAGCAGTACTTC. Translated: CASSLQEVTGSETYEQYF. The chain employs TRBV4-3 and TRBJ2-7, with D maybe TRBD1 (6 bases). Germline V gene data show CDR1 as LGHNA and CDR2 as YSLEER. The V gene lost 4 bases and the J gene lost 2 bases, with 24 bases spanning the gap. This CDR3 has 18 amino acids.